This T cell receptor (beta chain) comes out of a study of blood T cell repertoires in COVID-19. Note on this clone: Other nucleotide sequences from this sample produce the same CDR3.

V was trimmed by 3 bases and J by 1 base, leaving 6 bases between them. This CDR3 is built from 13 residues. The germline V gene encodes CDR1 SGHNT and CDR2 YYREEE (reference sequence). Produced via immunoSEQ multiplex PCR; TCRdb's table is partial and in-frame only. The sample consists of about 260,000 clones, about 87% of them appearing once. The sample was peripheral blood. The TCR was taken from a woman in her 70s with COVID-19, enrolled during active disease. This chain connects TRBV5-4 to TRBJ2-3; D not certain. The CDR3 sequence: CASSSSGTDTQYF. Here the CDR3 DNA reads TGTGCCAGCAGCTCTTCGGGCACAGATACGCAGTATTTT. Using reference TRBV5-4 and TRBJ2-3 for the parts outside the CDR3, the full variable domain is ETGVTQSPTHLIKTRGQQVTLRCSSQSGHNTVSWYQQALGQGPQFIFQYYREEENGRGNFPPRFSGLQFPNYSSELNVNALELDDSALYLCASSSSGTDTQYFGPGTRLTVL.